The 30 T cell receptor beta chains in this list originate from one sample, sequenced in a study of PD-L1 blockade in urothelial cancer. Assay used: immunoSEQ multiplex PCR; TCRdb lists only in-frame clones, some missing. The sample comprises approximately 100,000 clones, approximately 85% of which are singletons, and about 2.3% rests with the top ten. The sample here was PBMCs, taken around atezolizumab (anti-PD-L1) treatment. The receptors stem from a man aged 45 to 65 with urothelial cancer.

This chain connects TRBV5-5 to TRBJ2-3; weak D call: TRBD1 (11 bases). This CDR3 has 16 amino acids. Germline loops: CDR1 SGHKS, CDR2 YYEKEE (reference sequence). Trimming removed 8 bases at V and 6 bases at J, with 25 bases between. The CDR3 coding sequence is TGTGCCAGTGGACAGGGGGCGACTAGCGGGTCGGATACGCAGTATTTT. This gives the protein CASGQGATSGSDTQYF.

V is TRBV29-1 and J is TRBJ2-5; 14 bases fit TRBD2. In germline, CDR1 is SQVTM, CDR2 ANQGSEA. CDR3 length: 18 amino acids. Germline trimming cut 0 bases from V and 4 bases from J; bases unmatched to any gene: 10. The CDR3 reads CSVEDGTSGSPNGETQYF. In DNA, the CDR3 is TGCAGCGTTGAAGATGGGACTAGCGGGAGCCCGAACGGAGAGACCCAGTACTTC.

The chain uses TRBV6-5 and TRBJ2-1, with 12 positions matching TRBD2. CDR3 size: 15 residues. V was clipped by 10 bases and J by 4 bases; unmatched bases: 8. From germline, CDR1 is MNHEY and CDR2 SVGAGI. The CDR3 is CANRRGLAGYNEQFF. Here the CDR3 DNA reads TGTGCCAACAGGAGGGGACTAGCGGGTTACAATGAGCAGTTCTTC.

The rearrangement joins TRBV2 to TRBJ1-4; TRBD1 agrees at 8 bases. The length of the CDR3 is 14 residues. From germline, CDR1 is SNHLY and CDR2 FYNNEI. V shed 4 bases and J 8 bases; nucleotides not matched to a gene: 6. CDR3 in amino acids: CASSGQGSGEKLFF. CDR3 nucleotide sequence: TGTGCCAGCAGTGGACAGGGGAGTGGAGAAAAACTGTTTTTT.

The V and J genes are TRBV30 and TRBJ2-3; 7 bases line up with TRBD2. CDR1 GTSNPN and CDR2 SVGIG come from the germline V gene (reference sequence). The CDR3 is 15 amino acids. J was trimmed by 1 base and V by 1 base; bases with no gene match: 5. Written as DNA, the CDR3 is TGTGCCTGGAGTGCAGCGGGAATAGGCACAGATACGCAGTATTTT. Translating it yields CAWSAAGIGTDTQYF.

The rearrangement uses TRBV2 and TRBJ2-1, with D tentatively TRBD2 (6 bases). Germline CDR1 and CDR2: SNHLY and FYNNEI. The CDR3 extends over 15 amino acids. V lost 5 bases and J lost 2, with 13 bases in between. The CDR3 sequence: CASSPGDFPYNEQFF. CDR3 bases: TGTGCCAGCAGTCCCGGGGACTTCCCCTACAATGAGCAGTTCTTC.

The chain links TRBV6-1 to TRBJ2-5; possible D gene TRBD2, 5 bases. CDR3 length equals 15 residues. V lost 3 bases to trimming and J lost 5 bases, with 16 bases between them. Germline-derived CDR1 and CDR2 are MNHNS and SASEGT. The CDR3 DNA follows: TGTGCCAGCAGTGATGCACGGGGTTATGGGGAGACCCAGTACTTC. Amino acid sequence: CASSDARGYGETQYF.

This chain connects TRBV5-4 to TRBJ1-4; D ambiguous. V dropped 0 bases and J dropped 0 bases, with 15 bases sitting between them. Germline loops: CDR1 SGHNT, CDR2 YYREEE (reference sequence). There are 18 residues in the CDR3. Here the CDR3 reads CASSLGLVGGATNEKLFF. CDR3 bases: TGTGCCAGCAGCTTGGGTTTGGTAGGAGGAGCAACTAATGAAAAACTGTTTTTT.

This sequence joins TRBV5-4 and TRBJ2-3; D remains ambiguous. The CDR3 runs 14 residues. V was clipped by 4 bases and J by 5 bases, with 14 bases between them. In germline, CDR1 is SGHNT, CDR2 YYREEE (reference sequence). This chain's CDR3 is CASSRRLSRDTQYF. The CDR3 DNA is TGTGCCAGCAGCAGACGACTTTCGAGAGATACGCAGTATTTT.

This clone was counted only a few times. The chain has TRBV14 and TRBJ2-7; weak D call: TRBD1 (6 bases). CDR3 size: 15 residues. The germline V gene has CDR1 SGHDN and CDR2 FVKESK. Trimming shortened V by 2 bases and J by 3 bases, and 14 bases separated the two germline ends. Here the CDR3 reads CASSQLSGHYYEQYF. CDR3 nucleotide sequence: TGTGCCAGCAGCCAACTGTCGGGACACTACTACGAGCAGTACTTC.

This chain connects TRBV2 to TRBJ1-2, with unresolved D. Germline V gene data show CDR1 as SNHLY and CDR2 as FYNNEI. This CDR3 contains 10 residues. With 7 bases removed from V and 3 bases from J, the gap between germline ends came to 3 bases. CDR3 nucleotides: TGTGCCAGCACGTACTATGGCTACACCTTC. Translating it yields CASTYYGYTF.

This chain uses TRBV5-4 with TRBJ1-1; 8 bases align to TRBD1. The ends lost 4 bases at V and 8 bases at J; junction bases unmatched: 10. The CDR3 has 14 residues. Germline lookup yields CDR1 SGHNT and CDR2 YYREEE (reference sequence). The CDR3 spells CASSRTRTGREAFF. CDR3 DNA: TGTGCCAGCAGCCGAACACGGACAGGGCGGGAAGCTTTCTTT.

The genes are TRBV7-9 and TRBJ2-1; 9 positions match TRBD2. The V and J ends lost 5 bases and 0 bases, in that order; junction bases with no gene match: 5. CDR1 and CDR2 from the germline V gene are SEHNR and FQNEAQ (reference sequence). The CDR3 has 16 amino acids. The DNA of the CDR3 is TGTGCCAGCAGCCGTCTAGCGGGGAGCTCCTACAATGAGCAGTTCTTC. Translating gives CASSRLAGSSYNEQFF.

This chain uses TRBV28 with TRBJ2-7; TRBD2 might be the D (6 bases). CDR1 is MDHEN, CDR2 SYDVKM, per germline. V dropped 8 bases and J dropped 3 bases, with 17 bases sitting between them. The CDR3 is 14 residues long. CDR3 sequence: CASLKEGFDYEQYF. CDR3 nucleotides: TGTGCCAGCCTGAAGGAGGGCTTTGACTACGAGCAGTACTTC.

The chain's CDR3 is CASSFQRRSYNEQFF. CDR3 coding DNA: TGTGCCAGCAGTTTTCAGCGGAGATCCTACAATGAGCAGTTCTTC. V usage is TRBV28 and J usage is TRBJ2-1; tentative D call: TRBD2 (5 bases). V was clipped by 3 bases and J by 1 base, with 10 bases between them. The germline V gene has CDR1 MDHEN and CDR2 SYDVKM. There are 15 residues in the CDR3.

In this sample, this clone turned up once. The rearrangement links TRBV11-2 to TRBJ2-2; TRBD2 matches 7 bases. V shed 6 bases, J shed 5 bases, and the junction held 12 bases outside the gene matches. Germline CDR1 is SGHAT and CDR2 is FQNNGV. The length of the CDR3 is 16 residues. This CDR3 reads CASRTTAGAGTGELFF. DNA of the CDR3: TGTGCCAGCAGGACCACGGCGGGAGCTGGTACCGGGGAGCTGTTTTTT.

This chain links TRBV7-9 with TRBJ2-2; TRBD1 aligns across 8 bases. Germline CDR1 reads SEHNR; CDR2 reads FQNEAQ (reference sequence). V lost 1 base, J lost 2 bases, and 3 bases stayed unmatched. This CDR3 contains 16 residues. CDR3 sequence reads: CASSLGDRGNTGELFF. In nucleotides, the CDR3 is TGTGCCAGCAGCTTAGGAGACAGGGGCAACACCGGGGAGCTGTTTTTT.

This clone was detected a few times. This sequence joins TRBV6-6 and TRBJ2-5; weak D call: TRBD1 (6 bases). Trimming removed 2 bases at V and 3 bases at J, with 10 bases between. The CDR3 consists of 14 residues. Per germline, CDR1 MNHNY and CDR2 SVGAGI (reference sequence). DNA of the CDR3: TGTGCCAGCAGTTACGGACAGCACAAAGAGACCCAGTACTTC. Amino acid sequence: CASSYGQHKETQYF.

The chain has TRBV11-2 and TRBJ2-1; 8 bases are a match to TRBD1. The CDR3 has 14 residues. With 3 bases clipped from V and 4 bases from J, the junction kept 2 bases outside the gene matches. The V gene's germline CDR1 is SGHAT and CDR2 FQNNGV. CDR3 sequence reads: CASSFGQGYNEQFF. CDR3 bases: TGTGCCAGCAGCTTCGGACAGGGTTACAATGAGCAGTTCTTC.

This clone appeared a few times. This chain uses TRBV7-9 with TRBJ1-2; maybe TRBD1 (5 bases). Per germline, CDR1 SEHNR and CDR2 FQNEAQ (reference sequence). V was cut by 7 bases and J by 8 bases, with 20 bases left in between. The CDR3 runs 14 residues. CDR3 DNA sequence: TGTGCCAGCACCCACGCGGCGGGGGAGAGGGGCTACACCTTC. Amino acids: CASTHAAGERGYTF.

The rearrangement links TRBV28 to TRBJ2-3, with TRBD1 as a possible D gene (6 bases). CDR1 and CDR2 from the germline V gene are MDHEN and SYDVKM. This CDR3 spans 12 amino acids. V shed 4 bases and J shed 5 bases, with 7 bases lying between them. In nucleotides, the CDR3 is TGTGCCAGCAGTTCAGGGGTAGATACGCAGTATTTT. This encodes CASSSGVDTQYF.

The chain carries TRBV6-6 and TRBJ1-5; 9 positions agree with TRBD1. V dropped 7 bases and J dropped 4; count of bases not matched to a gene: 11. The CDR3 is 16 residues long. Germline loops: CDR1 MNHNY, CDR2 SVGAGI (reference sequence). CDR3 DNA sequence: TGTGCCAGCACCGAAGGGACAGGGTTAGGTAATCAGCCCCAGCATTTT. This sequence encodes CASTEGTGLGNQPQHF.

In this sample, this clone turned up a few times. The chain couples TRBV27 to TRBJ1-1; D is ambiguous. Between the trimmed V and J ends, which lost 4 bases and 1 base, there was a span of 10 bases. This CDR3 is 14 amino acids long. Germline V CDR1 and CDR2: MNHEY, SMNVEV (reference sequence). CDR3 coding DNA: TGTGCCAGCAGTTACGGGAGCGAGAACACTGAAGCTTTCTTT. This translates into CASSYGSENTEAFF.

CDR3 sequence (DNA): TGTGCCAGCAGTTATATAGTCGGGGGGGGGTACAATGAGCAGTTCTTC. As protein: CASSYIVGGGYNEQFF. The chain combines TRBV6-5 with TRBJ2-1, with 8 bases fitting TRBD2. J was trimmed by 4 bases and V by 3 bases; bases with no gene match: 8. The CDR3 runs 16 residues. CDR1 is MNHEY and CDR2 is SVGAGI in the germline V gene.

CDR3 loop: CASSQGQLVNTEAFF. The CDR3 coding sequence is TGTGCCAGCAGTCAGGGTCAGTTGGTGAACACTGAAGCTTTCTTT. This chain connects TRBV28 to TRBJ1-1; the D gene is possibly TRBD1 (5 bases). The V gene's germline CDR1 is MDHEN and CDR2 SYDVKM. The CDR3 runs 15 residues. The ends were cut back, 5 bases at V and 0 bases at J, with 13 bases in the middle.

The J gene is TRBJ2-7, the V gene TRBV7-2, with D unclear. CDR1 is SGHTA, CDR2 FQGNSA, per germline. V lost 5 bases and J 3 bases, leaving 8 bases between the germline ends. There are 12 residues in the CDR3. CDR3 DNA sequence: TGTGCCAGCAGCAGACTCTACTACGAGCAGTACTTC. Its protein is CASSRLYYEQYF. The full variable domain, in which reference TRBV7-2 and TRBJ2-7 provide the parts outside the CDR3, is GAGVSQSPSNKVTEKGKDVELRCDPISGHTALYWYRQSLGQGLEFLIYFQGNSAPDKSGLPSDRFSAERTGGSVSTLTIQRTQQEDSAVYLCASSRLYYEQYFGPGTRLTVT.

The genes are TRBV5-4 and TRBJ2-1; 7 bases align to TRBD2. The CDR3 contains 15 residues. The V and J ends lost 1 base and 7 bases, in that order; junction bases with no gene match: 8. The V gene's germline CDR1 is SGHNT and CDR2 YYREEE (reference sequence). This CDR3 reads CASSLSIGGRNEQFF. CDR3 in DNA: TGTGCCAGCAGCTTGTCCATCGGCGGGAGAAATGAGCAGTTCTTC.

The CDR3 DNA is TGTGCCAGCGGAAAGCGGGACCCCACCGGGGAGCTGTTTTTT. Translated, it gives CASGKRDPTGELFF. The V and J genes are TRBV27 and TRBJ2-2; 7 nucleotides align to TRBD2. This CDR3 is built from 14 residues. The germline CDR1 and CDR2 sequences are MNHEY and SMNVEV (reference sequence). V lost 8 bases, J lost 4 bases, and 7 bases stayed unmatched.

The rearrangement links TRBV28 to TRBJ2-7, with 8 nucleotides matching TRBD2. V shed 3 bases and J 0 bases; nucleotides not matched to a gene: 4. This CDR3 comprises 15 residues. Germline values: CDR1 MDHEN, CDR2 SYDVKM. In DNA form, the CDR3 reads TGTGCCAGCAGTTTCGTAGCGGGGATCTCCTACGAGCAGTACTTC. Its protein is CASSFVAGISYEQYF.

The chain carries TRBV28 and TRBJ1-2; 8 nucleotides match TRBD1. Germline-derived CDR1 and CDR2 are MDHEN and SYDVKM. The CDR3 is 15 residues long. With 5 bases clipped from V and 4 bases from J, the junction kept 9 bases outside the gene matches. CDR3 DNA: TGTGCCAGCAGTAGAACAGGGGGGGGCGCCTATGGCTACACCTTC. Translating gives CASSRTGGGAYGYTF.